Sequencing of this T cell receptor beta chain was carried out in a study of cytomegalovirus exposure and HLA in healthy donors. Overall study: The roughly 130 validation repertoires used the same platform as the roughly 700 first-cohort repertoires (as reported by a later analysis). Points from the study as a whole: The finding came from a later analysis; first-cohort TCR clusters tended to co-occur in the 130 or so validation repertoires. The investigators catalogued 164 TCR beta chains as cytomegalovirus-associated. Using the classifier, cytomegalovirus status was reportedly diagnosed with high specificity and sensitivity.

In germline, CDR1 is LGHNT, CDR2 FRNRAP. The CDR3 runs to 13 residues. Trimming stripped 6 bases from V and 4 bases from J, with 10 bases between. The assay was immunoSEQ multiplex PCR, and TCRdb's table has in-frame clones only and misses some. The table includes 150,000 to 200,000 clones, 70% to 90% detected once. Concerning this clone itself: The target antigen is unknown.

The chain uses TRBV12-5 and TRBJ1-5, with a tentative D call TRBD1 (5 bases). The sample taken for sequencing was PBMCs. The receptor's source is a man aged 25 to 40 in good health and CMV-seropositive. The CDR3 DNA reads TGTGCTAGTGGCACGACAGAAAATCAGCCCCAGCATTTT. It translates to CASGTTENQPQHF.